Sequencing of this T cell receptor beta chain was carried out in a study of cytomegalovirus exposure and HLA in healthy donors. Study-level points and caveats: In an earlier analysis, productive rearrangement rates for most beta V segments clustered near 87% or 30%. Rare TCR sequences dominated, though some public TCRs recurred in many donors. Common viral pathogens were later found to be apparently linked to several of the most significant clusters.

In germline, CDR1 is MDHEN, CDR2 SYDVKM. This CDR3 is built from 14 residues. Concerning this clone: Its antigen is not identified.

60 Vbeta and 13 Jbeta primers were used in PCR. Under the authors' procedure: Later reanalysis found 80 million or so unique TCR beta chains, around 9.9 million of them shared. The method was immunoSEQ multiplex PCR; TCRdb's version includes in-frame clones alone and lacks a portion of them. V, J and clone size are taken as reported in that table, and D and trimming were inferred from the DNA itself. The table includes roughly 150,000 clones, roughly four fifths detected once. This TCR was sampled from a man between 18 and 35 years old in good health and CMV-seronegative. Material: PBMCs. This rearrangement joins TRBV28 to TRBJ2-5, with D perhaps TRBD1 (5 bases). The end of the DNA aligns better with TRBJ2-7, so the J call may be wrong. The chain's CDR3 is CASSPYRRSYEQYF. CDR3 nucleotide sequence: TGTGCCAGCAGTCCCTACAGGAGATCCTACGAGCAGTACTTC.